This T cell receptor beta chain comes out of a study of cytomegalovirus exposure and HLA in healthy donors. Trimming took 2 bases from V and 6 from J; bases not matched to a gene: 8. The V gene's germline CDR1 is SGHNT and CDR2 YYREEE (reference sequence). The CDR3 loop spans 14 amino acids. Primers: 60 Vbeta forward and 13 Jbeta reverse. Clones were sequenced by immunoSEQ multiplex PCR, and TCRdb holds only the in-frame ones, with some missing. The table records fewer than 150,000 clones, 15% of them present only once. Source material: PBMCs. The chain links TRBV5-4 to TRBJ2-7; 7 positions agree with TRBD2. The sequence derives from a young woman in good health and CMV-seronegative. The CDR3, as DNA: TGTGCCAGCAGCTTACCGGGCCCGGGGGGCGAGCAGTACTTC. Residues: CASSLPGPGGEQYF.